The 8 T cell receptor beta chains below all came from one sample that was sequenced in a study of CD8+ T cells in alopecia areata. Indicated treatment: oral pan-JAK inhibitor, 5-10 mg twice daily. Extraction and reverse transcription of RNA yielded cDNA as the sequencing template. Sequenced by immunoSEQ multiplex PCR; TCRdb stores in-frame clones only, minus some. Among about 140,000 clones listed, roughly 86% were seen once. The specimen was CD8+ T cells sorted from blood, collected at week 4, from a patient treated with tofacitinib. These TCRs come from a human donor with alopecia areata.

The chain joins TRBV4-2 to TRBJ2-7; D remains unclear. Germline CDR1 and CDR2: LGHNA and YNFKEQ. This CDR3 has 12 residues. V was shortened by 5 bases and J by 0 bases, with 5 bases between the two germline ends. The CDR3 loop is CASSSSSYEQYF. The CDR3 DNA follows: TGTGCCAGCAGCTCAAGCTCCTACGAGCAGTACTTC.

This chain links TRBV7-9 with TRBJ1-1, with unresolved D. The CDR3 sequence is 13 residues long. CDR1 is SEHNR and CDR2 is FQNEAQ in the germline V gene (reference sequence). V lost 5 bases and J lost 0, with 7 bases in between. Here the CDR3 DNA reads TGTGCCAGCAGCCCCCCTATGAACACTGAAGCTTTCTTT. This encodes CASSPPMNTEAFF.

The chain is built from TRBV5-4 and TRBJ2-1, with 10 bases aligning to TRBD2. The ends lost 4 bases at V and 5 bases at J; junction bases unmatched: 6. CDR1 is SGHNT, CDR2 YYREEE, per germline (reference sequence). CDR3 size: 15 residues. The CDR3 sequence: CASSPTSGFNNEQFF. In DNA, the CDR3 is TGTGCCAGCAGCCCGACTAGCGGGTTTAACAATGAGCAGTTCTTC.

Details on this clone: The sample holds other DNA sequences that translate to the same CDR3. The chain couples TRBV4-1 to TRBJ2-7; D perhaps matches TRBD2 (5 bases). The CDR3 totals 13 residues. The V gene lost 2 bases and the J gene lost 3 bases, with 8 bases spanning the gap. The germline V gene encodes CDR1 MGHRA and CDR2 YSYEKL. The CDR3 loop reads CASSQTGIYEQYF. The DNA for the CDR3 is TGCGCCAGCAGCCAAACGGGGATCTACGAGCAGTACTTC.

The chain is built from TRBV10-3 and TRBJ2-1, with D uncertain. V was cut by 4 bases and J by 1 base, with 8 bases left in between. Per germline, CDR1 ENHRY and CDR2 SYGVKD. This CDR3 has 14 amino acids. CDR3 DNA sequence: TGTGCCATCAGTGGGGCAGAATCCTACAATGAGCAGTTCTTC. Translation: CAISGAESYNEQFF.

V usage is TRBV29-1 and J usage is TRBJ2-1, with D unresolved. Germline V CDR1 and CDR2: SQVTM, ANQGSEA. This CDR3 is 12 amino acids long. Between the trimmed V and J ends, which lost 3 bases and 6 bases, there was a span of 9 bases. As DNA, the CDR3 is TGCAGCGTTGACGGCCTCCCCAATGAGCAGTTCTTC. It yields the protein CSVDGLPNEQFF.

This clone came up once. The chain carries TRBV27 and TRBJ2-7; a weak D match, TRBD1 (5 bases). Trimming cost V 3 bases and J 5 bases, with 11 bases left between them. The CDR3 loop spans 13 amino acids. The germline gives CDR1 MNHEY, CDR2 SMNVEV (reference sequence). In nucleotides, the CDR3 is TGTGCCAGCAGTTTGGGGCGACAAAACGAGCAGTACTTC. It encodes CASSLGRQNEQYF.

The chain carries TRBV4-1 and TRBJ2-1; unclear D gene. Germline V gene data show CDR1 as MGHRA and CDR2 as YSYEKL. The CDR3 runs to 16 residues. Trimming cost V 1 base and J 0 bases, with 10 bases left between them. CDR3 loop: CASSQVTGRSYNEQFF. CDR3 DNA: TGCGCCAGCAGCCAAGTGACCGGACGCTCCTACAATGAGCAGTTCTTC.